Below, one T cell receptor (beta chain) is given with its context. Its recognized antigen is unknown. Per-base quality was not reported, and no clone a single base away is much larger than it. Whole blood was collected in K2EDTA tubes by collaborating institutions according to the institutions' own protocols. Collaborator samples were shipped for TCRbeta analysis as frozen whole blood, isolated PBMCs, or DNA extracted from either sample type. This sample stems from a study of blood T cell repertoires in COVID-19 (dated by TCRdb to the early 2020s). Study-wide context: Samples from collaborators originated in the United States, Italy and Spain and spanned both the acute and convalescent phases of COVID-19. The material from the prospective study consisted of cDNA or gDNA derived from T cells, B-cell-depleted T cells, or PBMCs. Subjects who had been exposed to COVID-19, were actively infected with it, or had recovered from it provided the deeply sampled blood TCRbeta repertoires that made up the dataset. The repertoires were released in a freely available public database intended as a resource for research on the immune response to SARS-CoV-2. Samples were obtained from the ongoing ImmuneRACE study (first 160 participants) and from 1,200 or so subjects provided by 6 global collaborators. The sample metadata nearly always contained a de-identified subject ID, COVID-19 status, age in years and sex. Where HLA class I and class II types were available, the types were taken from metadata supplied by the sample provider, not from assay-based typing.

The V end gives up 0 bases and the J end 8 bases, leaving 5 bases in the junction not matched to a gene. The CDR3 has 14 amino acids, counting the end cysteine and phenylalanine. Only the CDR3 region is kept as DNA, spanning 42 bases read in frame from base 1. As encoded in the germline V gene, CDR1 is SGHRS while CDR2 is YFSETQ. TCRbeta CDR3 regions were amplified from genomic DNA by means of the immunoSEQ Assay, a bias-controlled multiplex PCR. The authors' analysis ran thus. Nucleated cell counts per sample were estimated from amplification of reference gene primers within the assay. Sequence reads were collapsed and filtered to measure the absolute abundance of every unique TCRbeta CDR3 rearrangement. For each sample, productive Simpson clonality was calculated as the square root of Simpson's diversity index across productive rearrangements. The immuneACCESS repertoire file appears here via TCRdb, limited to in-frame rearrangements. These files lack a portion of the clones; in checked studies, under half of the deficit traces to unresolved V genes, and the cause of the others is not known. The DNA was the basis for D and trimming; V, J and clone size are from that table. Across this sample there are around 84,000 clones, with about 82% seen only once. Jointly, the top ten make up about 18% of the sample.

What the authors observed across the whole study: Clinical and demographic metadata were provided uncurated, with the amount varying by source and participant.

The sequence joins TRBV5-1 to TRBJ2-1; TRBD2 aligns with 7 central bases. The TCR originated in a man aged 80 or over with active or convalescent COVID-19. The source material was peripheral blood. The CDR3 sequence is CASSLVGGPYEQFF. The nucleotide sequence is TGCGCCAGCAGCTTGGTGGGAGGGCCATATGAGCAGTTCTTC.